The TCR beta chain described here comes from a study of control samples from healthy donors and cancer patients. The repertoire was sequenced with immunoSEQ multiplex PCR; TCRdb's copy has only in-frame clones and lacks some. Among 90,000 to 150,000 clones listed, approximately 87% were seen once. The sequenced sample consisted of blood. This sequence was found in a man younger than 45 in good health.

CDR3 bases: TGTGCCAGCAGCCCCAGACTAGCGGGGGAAAGCACAGATACGCAGTATTTT. This gives the protein CASSPRLAGESTDTQYF. V gene TRBV7-6 combines with J gene TRBJ2-3, with 12 bases matching TRBD2. Trimming took 5 bases from V and 0 from J; bases not matched to a gene: 6. Germline CDR1 is SGHVS and CDR2 is FNYEAQ. The CDR3 sequence is 17 residues long. The variable domain in full, with the rest retrieved from reference TRBV7-6 and TRBJ2-3, is GAGVSQSPRYKVTKRGQDVALRCDPISGHVSLYWYRQALGQGPEFLTYFNYEAQQDKSGLPNDRFSAERPEGSISTLTIQRTEQRDSAMYRCASSPRLAGESTDTQYFGPGTRLTVL.